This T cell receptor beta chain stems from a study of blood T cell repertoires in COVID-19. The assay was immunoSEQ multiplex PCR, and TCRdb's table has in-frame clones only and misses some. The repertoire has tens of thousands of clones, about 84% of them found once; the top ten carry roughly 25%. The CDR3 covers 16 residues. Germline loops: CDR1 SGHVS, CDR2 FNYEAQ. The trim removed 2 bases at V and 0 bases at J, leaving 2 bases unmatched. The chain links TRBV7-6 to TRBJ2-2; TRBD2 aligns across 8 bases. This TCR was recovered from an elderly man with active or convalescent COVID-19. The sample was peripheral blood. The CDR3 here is CASSLRGGANTGELFF. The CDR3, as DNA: TGTGCCAGCAGCTTACGGGGGGGCGCGAACACCGGGGAGCTGTTTTTT. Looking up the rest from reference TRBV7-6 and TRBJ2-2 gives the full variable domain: GAGVSQSPRYKVTKRGQDVALRCDPISGHVSLYWYRQALGQGPEFLTYFNYEAQQDKSGLPNDRFSAERPEGSISTLTIQRTEQRDSAMYRCASSLRGGANTGELFFGEGSRLTVL.